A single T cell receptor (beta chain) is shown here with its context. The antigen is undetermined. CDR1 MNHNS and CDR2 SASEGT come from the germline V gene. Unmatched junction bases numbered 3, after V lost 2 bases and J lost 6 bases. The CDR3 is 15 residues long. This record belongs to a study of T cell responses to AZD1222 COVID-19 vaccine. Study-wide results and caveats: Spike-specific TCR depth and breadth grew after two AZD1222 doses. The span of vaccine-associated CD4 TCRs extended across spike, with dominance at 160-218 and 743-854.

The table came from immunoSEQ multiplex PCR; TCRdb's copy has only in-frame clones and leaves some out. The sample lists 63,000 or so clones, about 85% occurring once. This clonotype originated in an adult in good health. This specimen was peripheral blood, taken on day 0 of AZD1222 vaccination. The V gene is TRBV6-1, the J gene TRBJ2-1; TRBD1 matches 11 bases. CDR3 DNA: TGTGCCAGCAGTGAAAGGGGGACAGGGGGCAATGAGCAGTTCTTC. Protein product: CASSERGTGGNEQFF.